This section outlines one T cell receptor beta chain sequence together with its context. Antigen unknown. The authors ran a second PCR of about 6 to 11 cycles using a sample-barcoded 5' primer and a J-beta primer mix. TCRdb ran MiXCR on the 5' RACE reads and lists one entry per CDR3 protein. The table has 850,000 to 1,100,000 distinct CDR3 sequences, around two fifths seen once. These data are taken from a study of blood T cells in healthy people across ages. Regarding the study as a whole: Using unsorted PBMCs precluded a conclusive naive versus antigen-experienced comparison. Whereas aged donors had fewer naive CD4+ cells, long-lived donors had more of them and higher diversity.

This receptor was identified in a man aged 18 to 29 in good health. Sequencing was done on a sample of blood.

DNA for the CDR3: TGTGCCAGCAGCTGGAGAGGGGATAGACAGCCCCAGCATTTT. This gives the protein CASSWRGDRQPQHF. This chain uses TRBV5-6 with TRBJ1-5; a possible D gene is TRBD1 (5 bases). Germline loops: CDR1 SGHDT, CDR2 YYEEEE. With 3 bases removed from V and 7 bases from J, the gap between germline ends came to 14 bases. The CDR3 extends over 14 amino acids.